A single sample gave rise to the 22 T cell receptor beta chains below, sequenced in a study of blood T cell repertoires in COVID-19. Assay: immunoSEQ multiplex PCR; the TCRdb copy retains only in-frame clones and omits some. The sample includes 50,000 or so clones, 85% to 90% of them seen just once. Source material: peripheral blood. Receptors originate from a man aged 35 to 55 with active COVID-19.

This clone was counted a single time. CDR3 sequence reads: CASSQDRDTLRRQYF. The CDR3 DNA is TGTGCCAGCAGCCAAGACCGGGACACCCTTAGGAGGCAGTACTTC. The gene calls are TRBV3-1 (or the pseudogene TRBV3-2) and TRBJ2-7; maybe TRBD1 (6 bases). The V end lost 0 bases, the J end lost 9 bases, and 18 bases lay between the germline ends. This CDR3 is built from 15 residues. In germline, CDR1 is LGHDT, CDR2 YNNKEL (reference sequence).

The rearrangement uses TRBV5-1 and TRBJ2-5; 10 positions agree with TRBD2. V gave up 1 base and J gave up 5 bases; unmatched junction bases: 5. The CDR3 is 15 amino acids. The V gene's germline CDR1 is SGHRS and CDR2 YFSETQ. CDR3 nucleotide sequence: TGCGCCAGCAGCTTGTTTTCTAGCGGGAGTGAGACCCAGTACTTC. Translation: CASSLFSSGSETQYF.

The chain combines TRBV19 with TRBJ2-3, with D possibly matching TRBD2 (6 bases). Germline CDR1 LNHDA, CDR2 SQIVND (reference sequence). The CDR3 runs 14 residues. Trimming removed 7 bases at V and 5 bases at J, with 16 bases between. For the CDR3, the DNA is TGTGCCAGTACTGGAGGGGAGATGGTAGATACGCAGTATTTT. It yields the protein CASTGGEMVDTQYF.

V and J are TRBV6-6 and TRBJ1-1, with D possibly TRBD1 on 5 matching bases. V was trimmed by 5 bases and J by 0 bases, leaving 19 bases between them. Germline V gene sequence: CDR1 MNHNY, CDR2 SVGAGI (reference sequence). The CDR3 sequence is 17 residues long. The CDR3 DNA sequence: TGTGCCAGCAGTCCAACAGGCCGGATCCCCATGAACACTGAAGCTTTCTTT. Protein sequence: CASSPTGRIPMNTEAFF.

The rearrangement uses TRBV5-4 and TRBJ2-3; the D gene is possibly TRBD2 (6 bases). This CDR3 contains 12 residues. The V and J ends lost 8 bases and 1 base respectively, with 8 bases between them. Germline V CDR1 and CDR2: SGHNT, YYREEE (reference sequence). The CDR3 region has the DNA TGTGCCAGTGGAGGGGGCACAGATACGCAGTATTTT. This encodes CASGGGTDTQYF.

Details on this clone: The junction departs from the called germline gene at one end, perhaps through a read error. The chain employs TRBV7-7 and TRBJ2-1; the D gene is possibly TRBD1 (6 bases). CDR3 length: 17 amino acids. Germline lookup yields CDR1 SSHAT and CDR2 FNYEAQ (reference sequence). The CDR3 here is CASSLETGLSSYNEQFF. CDR3 in DNA: TGTGCTAGCAGCTTAGAAACAGGGCTAAGCTCCTACAATGAGCAGTTCTTC.

The chain employs TRBV5-1 and TRBJ2-1; D ambiguous. V dropped 4 bases and J dropped 2 bases, with 16 bases sitting between them. There are 16 residues in the CDR3. CDR1 and CDR2 (germline): SGHRS, YFSETQ. The CDR3 here is CASSPGFARTYNEQFF. DNA for the CDR3: TGCGCCAGCAGCCCTGGGTTCGCGAGGACCTACAATGAGCAGTTCTTC.

The chain uses TRBV7-9 and TRBJ2-1, with a weak D call TRBD2 (5 bases). V lost 1 base and J lost 12, with 16 bases in between. The CDR3 length is 14 residues. The germline V gene encodes CDR1 SEHNR and CDR2 FQNEAQ (reference sequence). Here the CDR3 DNA reads TGTGCCAGCAGCTTAGTTGCGAGCGGCGTAGTGCAGTTCTTC. It is translated as CASSLVASGVVQFF.

The chain employs TRBV27 and TRBJ1-1, with 7 bases aligning to TRBD1. Per germline, CDR1 MNHEY and CDR2 SMNVEV (reference sequence). This CDR3 contains 14 residues. V gave up 3 bases and J gave up 1 base; unmatched junction bases: 2. CDR3 loop: CASSLTGKNTEAFF. The CDR3 DNA reads as TGTGCCAGCAGTTTGACAGGGAAGAACACTGAAGCTTTCTTT.

V gene TRBV7-9 combines with J gene TRBJ2-2, with D perhaps TRBD1 (6 bases). The V end was cut by 10 bases, the J end by 1 base, with 16 bases between. Germline CDR1 reads SEHNR; CDR2 reads FQNEAQ (reference sequence). The CDR3 contains 15 residues. CDR3 protein: CANPNGQRNTGELFF. In DNA, the CDR3 is TGTGCCAACCCCAACGGACAGAGGAACACCGGGGAGCTGTTTTTT. Combining the CDR3 with reference TRBV7-9 and TRBJ2-2 gives the whole variable domain DTGVSQNPRHKITKRGQNVTFRCDPISEHNRLYWYRQTLGQGPEFLTYFQNEAQLEKSRLLSDRFSAERPKGSFSTLEIQRTEQGDSAMYLCANPNGQRNTGELFFGEGSRLTVL.

The rearrangement links TRBV30 to TRBJ1-4; D gene unclear. The CDR3 has 13 amino acids. CDR1 GTSNPN and CDR2 SVGIG come from the germline V gene (reference sequence). V lost 6 bases to trimming and J lost 8 bases, with 16 bases between them. For the CDR3, the DNA is TGTGCCTGCAAGCACATGGAGGCGGAAAAACTGTTTTTT. It yields the protein CACKHMEAEKLFF.

This rearrangement joins TRBV5-4 to TRBJ1-1; a weak D match, TRBD1 (6 bases). With 4 bases removed from V and 4 bases from J, the gap between germline ends came to 14 bases. The CDR3 loop spans 14 amino acids. CDR1 and CDR2 from the germline V gene are SGHNT and YYREEE (reference sequence). The CDR3 is CASSEGHRATEAFF. In DNA, the CDR3 is TGTGCCAGCAGCGAGGGTCACAGGGCCACTGAAGCTTTCTTT.

The chain carries TRBV2 and TRBJ2-7; 10 nucleotides line up with TRBD2. Germline V lookup: CDR1 SNHLY, CDR2 FYNNEI. With V trimmed by 3 bases and J by 7 bases, 9 bases remained unmatched. CDR3 length: 15 residues. The CDR3 loop is CASSDGAGGVGEQYF. Written as DNA, the CDR3 is TGTGCCAGCAGTGATGGAGCGGGAGGGGTCGGGGAGCAGTACTTC.

V usage is TRBV5-1 and J usage is TRBJ2-7, with 9 bases matching TRBD1. The trim removed 3 bases at V and 7 bases at J, leaving 5 bases unmatched. This CDR3 contains 13 residues. CDR1 and CDR2 from the germline V gene are SGHRS and YFSETQ. CDR3 nucleotide sequence: TGCGCCAGCAGCTCCACAGGGGGCTGGGAGCAGTACTTC. Its translation: CASSSTGGWEQYF.

This chain joins TRBV19 and TRBJ1-4, with 7 nucleotides matching TRBD1. The CDR3 loop spans 13 amino acids. The V and J ends lost 6 bases and 6 bases, in that order; junction bases with no gene match: 4. Germline V gives CDR1 LNHDA, CDR2 SQIVND (reference sequence). The CDR3 sequence: CASRDRADEKLFF. CDR3 bases: TGTGCCAGTAGAGACAGGGCTGATGAAAAACTGTTTTTT.

The chain has TRBV3-1 (or the pseudogene TRBV3-2) and TRBJ2-1; D ambiguous. V lost 1 base to trimming and J lost 10 bases, with 11 bases between them. CDR3 length: 13 residues. From germline, CDR1 is LGHDT and CDR2 YNNKEL (reference sequence). CDR3 nucleotides: TGTGCCAGCAGCCAAGGGGCCCTTTTGGAGCAGTTCTTC. It specifies CASSQGALLEQFF.

The V call is TRBV19, the J call TRBJ2-3; D not certain. The CDR3 extends over 13 amino acids. The germline CDR1 and CDR2 sequences are LNHDA and SQIVND (reference sequence). Deletions cut 3 bases from V and 6 bases from J, with 10 bases between. The CDR3 here is CASSMIAADTQYF. The CDR3 DNA reads as TGTGCCAGTAGTATGATAGCAGCGGATACGCAGTATTTT.

This clone was seen just once. J is TRBJ1-2 and V is TRBV3-1 (or the pseudogene TRBV3-2), with 8 bases aligning to TRBD1. J gave up 8 bases and V 3 bases, and 8 bases lay outside the gene matches. The CDR3 loop spans 14 amino acids. Per germline, CDR1 LGHDT and CDR2 YNNKEL (reference sequence). DNA of the CDR3: TGTGCCAGCAGCCACTCGGACAGGGCGCGGGGCTACACCTTC. Its protein is CASSHSDRARGYTF.

The genes are TRBV27 and TRBJ2-1, with 8 bases that match TRBD1. Trimming at V came to 6 bases and at J to 7 bases, leaving 8 bases not matched to a gene. Germline CDR1 and CDR2: MNHEY and SMNVEV (reference sequence). The CDR3 is 14 amino acids. CDR3 bases: TGTGCCAGCAGCGGACAGGGAGGCCTAAATGAGCAGTTCTTC. Its protein product is CASSGQGGLNEQFF.

The V and J genes are TRBV7-9 and TRBJ1-1, with 7 positions matching TRBD1. Per germline, CDR1 SEHNR and CDR2 FQNEAQ (reference sequence). V lost 5 bases, J lost 11 bases, and 11 bases stayed unmatched. CDR3 length: 13 residues. The chain's CDR3 is CASSPGSTGEAFF. The DNA of the CDR3 is TGTGCCAGCAGCCCGGGATCCACAGGGGAGGCTTTCTTT.

The chain combines TRBV27 with TRBJ2-7; the match to TRBD1 covers 7 bases. There are 14 residues in the CDR3. The J segment lost 5 bases and the V segment lost 7 bases, leaving 11 bases of the junction unmatched. The germline CDR1 and CDR2 sequences are MNHEY and SMNVEV (reference sequence). The CDR3 nucleotides are TGTGCCAGCAACGCCGGGACAGAATTTAACGAGCAGTACTTC. Its protein is CASNAGTEFNEQYF.

The gene calls are TRBV12-3 or TRBV12-4 and TRBJ2-1; a possible D gene is TRBD2 (6 bases). Deletions cut 6 bases from V and 6 bases from J, with 12 bases between. This CDR3 spans 13 amino acids. The CDR3, as DNA: TGTGCCAGCAGACCCGGGACTTCCAATGAGCAGTTCTTC. As protein: CASRPGTSNEQFF.